A selection of T cell receptor beta chains follows, all from one sample in a study of blood T cell repertoires in COVID-19. Sequencing was performed with immunoSEQ multiplex PCR; in TCRdb, only in-frame clones are kept and a portion is missing. This sample has about 170,000 clones, with 85% found just once. Sequencing was carried out using peripheral blood. The receptor source for this set is a woman at least 80 years old with COVID-19, enrolled during active disease. The CDR3 runs from the conserved cysteine through the conserved F or W. The D gene is left open where the match is weak. Clone size is given for some rows only: seen once, a few or many times, or a class if the clone is expanded.

j_call v_call clone_size d_call cdr3_aa cdr3_nt
TRBJ2-7 TRBV29-1 - - CSVSARGALYERYF TGCAGCGTTTCCGCTCGCGGGGCCCTCTACGAGCGGTACTTC
TRBJ1-1 TRBV11-2 - - CASTVNIDTEAFF TGTGCCAGCACCGTGAACATTGACACTGAAGCTTTCTTT
TRBJ2-1 TRBV4-1 - TRBD2 CASSLYRTSGTSDNEQFF TGCGCCAGCAGCCTCTACCGGACTAGCGGGACCTCCGACAATGAGCAGTTCTTC
TRBJ1-3 TRBV5-1 many - CASSGPSGNTIYF TGCGCCAGCAGTGGGCCGTCCGGAAACACCATATATTTT
TRBJ1-1 TRBV7-8 - - CASSLGRGGRRRMNTEAFF TGTGCCAGCAGCTTAGGTCGGGGTGGCAGGCGGCGGATGAACACTGAAGCTTTCTTT
TRBJ1-2 TRBV6-5 - - CASMPKPDYGYTF TGTGCCAGCATGCCGAAACCGGACTATGGCTACACCTTC
TRBJ2-1 TRBV5-1 - - CASSDLGVQFF TGCGCCAGCAGCGACCTAGGGGTGCAGTTCTTC
TRBJ1-6 TRBV6-6 once - CASSLVGGNSPLHF TGTGCCAGCAGCCTCGTAGGAGGGAATTCACCCCTCCACTTT
TRBJ2-5 TRBV7-2 - TRBD2 CASSDPGLAGGRETQYF TGTGCCAGCAGCGACCCGGGACTAGCGGGGGGGCGGGAGACCCAGTACTTC
TRBJ1-1 TRBV6-1 - - CASSEGQGTAAFF TGTGCCAGCAGTGAGGGGCAGGGCACCGCCGCTTTCTTT
TRBJ2-2 TRBV7-9 - TRBD2 CASSLAGSGSAGELFF TGTGCCAGCAGCTTAGCCGGTAGCGGGAGCGCCGGGGAGCTGTTTTTT
TRBJ1-3 TRBV5-1 - TRBD1 CASRGTGLSGNTIYF TGCGCCAGCAGGGGGACAGGGCTCTCTGGAAACACCATATATTTT
TRBJ2-5 TRBV5-6 once TRBD2 CASSLAGGPQETQYF TGTGCCAGCAGTTTAGCGGGGGGGCCACAAGAGACCCAGTACTTC
TRBJ2-2 TRBV19 - - CASSSEQIRGELFF TGTGCCAGTTCCTCGGAGCAGATTCGCGGGGAGCTGTTTTTT
TRBJ1-5 TRBV19 - - CASSIGGGDQPQHF TGTGCCAGTAGTATTGGCGGGGGCGATCAGCCCCAGCATTTT
TRBJ1-3 TRBV7-9 - TRBD1 CASSFPGTGANTIYF TGTGCCAGCAGCTTCCCCGGGACAGGGGCTAACACCATATATTTT
TRBJ1-1 TRBV19 - - CASTHGQSLLNTEAFF TGTGCCAGTACCCACGGACAGTCGCTCTTGAACACTGAAGCTTTCTTT
TRBJ2-3 TRBV7-2 - - CASSLGLVDTQYF TGTGCCAGCAGCTTAGGTCTCGTGGATACGCAGTATTTT
TRBJ2-3 TRBV11-2 - TRBD2 CASSLLAESTDTQYF TGTGCCAGCAGCTTACTAGCGGAGAGCACAGATACGCAGTATTTT
TRBJ2-2 TRBV6-5 - - CASRFVAPRTGELFF TGTGCCAGCAGGTTTGTCGCACCGAGGACCGGGGAGCTGTTTTTT
TRBJ2-3 TRBV4-2 - - CASSQDPVEADTQYF TGTGCCAGCAGCCAAGACCCCGTGGAGGCAGATACGCAGTATTTT
TRBJ2-7 TRBV3-1/TRBV3-2 - TRBD2 CASSPRTSAYEQYF TGTGCCAGCAGCCCCCGGACTAGCGCGTACGAGCAGTACTTC